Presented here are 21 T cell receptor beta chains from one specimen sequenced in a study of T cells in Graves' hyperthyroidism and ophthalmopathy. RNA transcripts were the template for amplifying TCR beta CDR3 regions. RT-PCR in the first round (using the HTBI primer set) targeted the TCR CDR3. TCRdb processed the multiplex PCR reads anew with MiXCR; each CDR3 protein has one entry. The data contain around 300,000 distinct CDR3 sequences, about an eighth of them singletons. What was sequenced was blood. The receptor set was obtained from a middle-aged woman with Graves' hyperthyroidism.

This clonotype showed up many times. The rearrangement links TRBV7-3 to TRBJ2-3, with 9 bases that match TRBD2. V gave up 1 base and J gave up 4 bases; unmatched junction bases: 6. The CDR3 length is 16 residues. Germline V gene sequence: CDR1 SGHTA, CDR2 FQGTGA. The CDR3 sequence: CASSLRREGPPDTQYF. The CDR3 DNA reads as TGTGCCAGCAGCTTAAGGCGGGAGGGCCCCCCAGATACGCAGTATTTT.

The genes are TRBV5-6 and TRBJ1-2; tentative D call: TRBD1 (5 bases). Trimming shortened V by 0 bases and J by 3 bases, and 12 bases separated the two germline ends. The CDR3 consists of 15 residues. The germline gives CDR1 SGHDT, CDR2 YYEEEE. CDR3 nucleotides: TGTGCCAGCAGCTTGGGTGAGACAGACTACTATGGCTACACCTTC. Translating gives CASSLGETDYYGYTF.

In DNA form, the CDR3 reads TGTGCCAGCAGCGATAGGGCAGATACGCAGTATTTT. Translated, it gives CASSDRADTQYF. The genes are TRBV11-2 and TRBJ2-3; no clear D gene. Trimming cost V 5 bases and J 4 bases, with 7 bases left between them. The CDR3 consists of 12 residues. Germline V CDR1 and CDR2: SGHAT, FQNNGV.

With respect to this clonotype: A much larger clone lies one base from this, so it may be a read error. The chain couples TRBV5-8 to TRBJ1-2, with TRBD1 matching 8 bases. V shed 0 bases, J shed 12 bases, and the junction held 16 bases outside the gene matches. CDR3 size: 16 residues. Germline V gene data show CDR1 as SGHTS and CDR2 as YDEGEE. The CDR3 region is CASSLGRGLPLYGHTF. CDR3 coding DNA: TGTGCCAGCAGCTTGGGCAGGGGGCTCCCCCTTTACGGCCACACCTTC.

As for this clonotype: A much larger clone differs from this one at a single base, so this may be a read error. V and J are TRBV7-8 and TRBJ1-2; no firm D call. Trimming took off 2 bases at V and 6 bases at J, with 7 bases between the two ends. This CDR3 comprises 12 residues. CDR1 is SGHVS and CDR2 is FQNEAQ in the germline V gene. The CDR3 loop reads CASSLKCHGYTF. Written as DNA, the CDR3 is TGTGCCAGCAGCTTAAAGTGCCATGGCTACACCTTC.

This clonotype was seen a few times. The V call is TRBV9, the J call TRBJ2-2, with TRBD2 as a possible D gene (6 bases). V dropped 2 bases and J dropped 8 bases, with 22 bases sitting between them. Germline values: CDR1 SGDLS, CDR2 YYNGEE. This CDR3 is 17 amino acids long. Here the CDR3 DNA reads TGTGCCAGCAGCGTCGGCGGGAAATCACTTCTTCCTGGGGAGCTGTTTTTT. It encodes CASSVGGKSLLPGELFF.

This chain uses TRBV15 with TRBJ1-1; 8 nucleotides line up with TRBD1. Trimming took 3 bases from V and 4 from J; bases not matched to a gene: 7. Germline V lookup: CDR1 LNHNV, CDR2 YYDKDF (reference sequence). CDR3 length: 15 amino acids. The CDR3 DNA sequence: TGTGCCACCAGCAGGGACAGGGTCGCAGGCACTGAAGCTTTCTTT. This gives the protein CATSRDRVAGTEAFF.

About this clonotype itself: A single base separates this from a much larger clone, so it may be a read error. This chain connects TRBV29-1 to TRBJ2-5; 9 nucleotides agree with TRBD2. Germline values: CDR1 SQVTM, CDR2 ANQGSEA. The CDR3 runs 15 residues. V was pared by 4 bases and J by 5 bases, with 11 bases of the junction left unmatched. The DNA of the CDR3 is TGCAGCGTTGTGTTTAGCGGGAGAGGAGGGGAGACCCAGTACTTC. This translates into CSVVFSGRGGETQYF.

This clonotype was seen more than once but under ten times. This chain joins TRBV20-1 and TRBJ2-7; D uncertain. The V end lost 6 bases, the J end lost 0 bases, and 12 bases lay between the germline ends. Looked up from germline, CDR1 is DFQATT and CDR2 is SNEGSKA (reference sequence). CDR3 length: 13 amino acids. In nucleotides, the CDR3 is TGCAGTGCAATAGGACGGAGCTCCTACGAGCAGTACTTC. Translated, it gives CSAIGRSSYEQYF.

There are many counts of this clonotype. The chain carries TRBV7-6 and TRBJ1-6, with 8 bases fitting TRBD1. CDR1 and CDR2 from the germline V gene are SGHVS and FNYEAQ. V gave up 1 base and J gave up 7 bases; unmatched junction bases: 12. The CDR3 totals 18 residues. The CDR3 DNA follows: TGTGCCAGCAGCTTAGTCCCAACCGGGACAGGAGCCAATTCACCCCTCCACTTT. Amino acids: CASSLVPTGTGANSPLHF.

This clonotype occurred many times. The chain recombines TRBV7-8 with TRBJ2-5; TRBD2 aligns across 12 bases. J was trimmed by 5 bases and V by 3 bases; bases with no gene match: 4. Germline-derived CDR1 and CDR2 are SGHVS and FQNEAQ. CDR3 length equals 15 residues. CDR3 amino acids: CASSFVTSGSETQYF. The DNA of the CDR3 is TGTGCCAGCAGCTTCGTGACTAGCGGGAGTGAGACCCAGTACTTC.

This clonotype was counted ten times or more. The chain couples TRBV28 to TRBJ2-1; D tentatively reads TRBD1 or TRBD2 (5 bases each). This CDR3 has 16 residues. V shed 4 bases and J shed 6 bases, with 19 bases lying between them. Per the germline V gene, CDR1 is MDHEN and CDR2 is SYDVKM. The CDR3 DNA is TGTGCCAGCAGTTCATATACCTCTCGTGGGGGCAATGAGCAGTTCTTC. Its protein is CASSSYTSRGGNEQFF.

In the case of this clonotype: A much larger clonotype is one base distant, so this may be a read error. CDR3 residues: CASSSTWRSPQHF. The CDR3, as DNA: TGTGCCAGCAGCTCTACGTGGCGGAGCCCCCAGCATTTT. This rearrangement joins TRBV12-3 or TRBV12-4 to TRBJ1-5; D uncertain. The CDR3 runs to 13 residues. The V end lost 6 bases, the J end lost 10 bases, and 16 bases lay between the germline ends.

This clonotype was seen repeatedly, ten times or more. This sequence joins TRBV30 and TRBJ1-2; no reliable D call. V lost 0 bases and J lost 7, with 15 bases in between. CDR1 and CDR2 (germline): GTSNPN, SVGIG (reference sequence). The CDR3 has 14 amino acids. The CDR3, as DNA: TGTGCCTGGAGTGTCGTAAGCGGTTACCTTGGCTACACCTTC. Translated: CAWSVVSGYLGYTF.

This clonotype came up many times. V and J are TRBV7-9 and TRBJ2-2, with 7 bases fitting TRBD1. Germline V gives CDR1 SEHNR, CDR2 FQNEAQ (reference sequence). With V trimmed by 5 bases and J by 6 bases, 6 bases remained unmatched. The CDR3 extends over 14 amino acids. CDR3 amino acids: CASSRGQYAGELFF. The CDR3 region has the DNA TGTGCCAGCAGCCGGGGACAGTACGCCGGGGAGCTGTTTTTT.

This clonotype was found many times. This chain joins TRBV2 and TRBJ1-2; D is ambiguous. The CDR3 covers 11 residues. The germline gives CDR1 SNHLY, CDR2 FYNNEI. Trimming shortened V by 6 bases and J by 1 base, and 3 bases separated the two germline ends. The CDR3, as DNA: TGTGCCAGCAGGGATAACTATGGCTACACCTTC. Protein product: CASRDNYGYTF. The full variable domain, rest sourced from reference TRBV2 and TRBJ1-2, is EPEVTQTPSHQVTQMGQEVILRCVPISNHLYFYWYRQILGQKVEFLVSFYNNEISEKSEIFDDQFSVERPDGSNFTLKIRSTKLEDSAMYFCASRDNYGYTFGSGTRLTVV.

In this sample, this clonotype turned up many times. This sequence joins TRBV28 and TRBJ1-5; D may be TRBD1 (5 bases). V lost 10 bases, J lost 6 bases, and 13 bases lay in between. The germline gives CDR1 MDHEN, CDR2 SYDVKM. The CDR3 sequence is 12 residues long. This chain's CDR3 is CATHGGFQPQHF. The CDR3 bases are TGTGCCACCCACGGGGGGTTTCAGCCCCAGCATTTT.

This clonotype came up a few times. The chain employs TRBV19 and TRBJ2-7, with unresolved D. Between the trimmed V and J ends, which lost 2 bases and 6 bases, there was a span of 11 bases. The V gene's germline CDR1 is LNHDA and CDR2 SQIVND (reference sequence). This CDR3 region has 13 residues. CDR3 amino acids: CASSIQVVAEQYF. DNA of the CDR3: TGTGCCAGTAGTATACAGGTCGTGGCCGAGCAGTACTTC.

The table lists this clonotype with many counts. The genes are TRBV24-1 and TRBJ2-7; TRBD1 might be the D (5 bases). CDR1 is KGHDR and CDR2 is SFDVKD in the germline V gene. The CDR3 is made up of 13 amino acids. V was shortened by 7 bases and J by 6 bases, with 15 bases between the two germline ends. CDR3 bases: TGTGCCACCAGCGCAAGACAGTACGTCGAGCAGTACTTC. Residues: CATSARQYVEQYF.

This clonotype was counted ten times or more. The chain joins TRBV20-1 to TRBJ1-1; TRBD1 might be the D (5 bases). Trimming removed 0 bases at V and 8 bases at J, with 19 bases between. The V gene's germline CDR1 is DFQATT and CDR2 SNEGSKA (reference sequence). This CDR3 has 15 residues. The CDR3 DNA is TGCAGTGCTAGAGATCGGACGGGACTGGGCATCGAAGCTTTCTTT. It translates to CSARDRTGLGIEAFF.

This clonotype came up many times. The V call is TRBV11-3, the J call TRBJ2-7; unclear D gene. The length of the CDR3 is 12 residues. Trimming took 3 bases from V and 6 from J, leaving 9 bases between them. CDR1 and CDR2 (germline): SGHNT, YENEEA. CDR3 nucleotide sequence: TGTGCCAGCAGCTTCGGGCTGGGCGAGCAGTACTTC. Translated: CASSFGLGEQYF.